This T cell receptor (beta chain) was obtained from a study of blood T cell repertoires in COVID-19 (dated by TCRdb to 2019 to 2021). As for the study more broadly: Samples covering the acute and convalescent phases of COVID-19 were provided by collaborators in the United States, Italy and Spain. The prospective study material was composed of cDNA or gDNA derived from T cells, B-cell-depleted T cells, or PBMCs. The dataset comprised deeply sampled blood TCRbeta repertoires from subjects exposed to, actively infected with, or recovered from COVID-19. The repertoires were made available in a free public database intended to serve as a resource for research on the immune response to SARS-CoV-2. The samples were drawn from two sources: the first 160 participants of the ongoing ImmuneRACE study, and fewer than 1,500 subjects contributed by 6 global collaborators. Sample metadata almost always included a de-identified subject ID, COVID-19 status, age in years and sex. HLA class I and class II types, where available, came from metadata supplied by the sample provider rather than from assay-based typing.

Paper-wide results and their limitations: Clinical and demographic metadata were provided uncurated, with the amount varying by source and participant.

Participants in the prospective study were enrolled through a virtual design, were aged roughly 18 to 95 years, and lived in fewer than 30 United States geographic areas. Cohort assignment in the prospective study relied on participant-reported clinical history from a screening survey and a study questionnaire. In the prospective study, mobile phlebotomists collected whole blood, serum and a nasopharyngeal or oropharyngeal swab from each participant. Over a roughly 2-month period, participants in the prospective study had the option of providing additional blood draws and questionnaires. Before DNA extraction, blood samples from the prospective study were shipped at room temperature or frozen. The immunoSEQ Assay, a bias-controlled multiplex PCR, was used to amplify TCRbeta CDR3 regions from genomic DNA. Concerning the study's data processing: The number of nucleated cells in each sample was estimated by amplification of reference gene primers within the assay. To quantify the absolute abundance of each unique TCRbeta CDR3 rearrangement, sequence reads were collapsed and filtered. Productive Simpson clonality was computed per sample as the square root of Simpson's diversity index over productive rearrangements. Held by TCRdb, this immuneACCESS table contains in-frame sequences only and omits some clones. Under half of the omission traces to an unresolved V gene where checked; the cause of the rest is unknown. That table gives V, J and clone size, and the DNA gave D and trimming. Within this sample are about 400,000 clones, with approximately 88% of them counted one time only. The ten biggest clones cover more than 2% of the sample.

To note about this clone: This clone's antigen is unknown. Per-base qualities were not stored, and no clone one base away is much larger.

There are 17 amino acids in the CDR3, from cysteine to phenylalanine inclusive. Left in the record is the CDR3 DNA by itself, 51 bases read in frame from the first base. V loses 2 bases at its end and J loses 0 bases; junction bases beyond the gene matches: 6. CDR1 and CDR2, per the germline V gene (reference sequence), are SGHKS and YYEKEE. This receptor was identified in a woman in her forties with acute COVID-19. The sequence joins TRBV5-5 to TRBJ2-2, with 8 middle bases fitting TRBD1. Material: PBMCs or T cells enriched from blood (not recorded which). The bases are TGTGCCAGCAGCTTAGCTCGGGACAGGCCGAACACCGGGGAGCTGTTTTTT. This is translated as CASSLARDRPNTGELFF. Here the CDR3 is joined to the reference TRBV5-5 and TRBJ2-2 genes, and the full variable domain is: DAGVTQSPTHLIKTRGQQVTLRCSPISGHKSVSWYQQVLGQGPQFIFQYYEKEERGRGNFPDRFSARQFPNYSSELNVNALLLGDSALYLCASSLARDRPNTGELFFGEGSRLTVL.